A single sample is the source of the 10 T cell receptor beta chains below, sequenced in a study of blood T cell repertoires in COVID-19. The data were produced by immunoSEQ multiplex PCR, yet TCRdb's version contains in-frame clones alone and is incomplete. The data show fewer than 400,000 clones, 75% to 90% seen once. Sequenced: peripheral blood. These receptors were taken from a woman in her late teens or twenties with acute or convalescent COVID-19.

The rearrangement links TRBV5-1 to TRBJ2-1, with 7 bases lining up with TRBD2. V shed 2 bases and J 9 bases; nucleotides not matched to a gene: 5. The CDR3 runs 13 residues. Looked up from germline, CDR1 is SGHRS and CDR2 is YFSETQ. In DNA form, the CDR3 reads TGCGCCAGCAGCTTTTGGGGGGAGGGTGAGCAGTTCTTC. It specifies CASSFWGEGEQFF.

The J gene is TRBJ1-4, the V gene TRBV24-1; 8 nucleotides align to TRBD1. The junction had 7 bases not matched to a gene; V was cut back by 6 bases and J by 8 bases. CDR3 size: 14 residues. Germline V gene lookup returns CDR1 KGHDR and CDR2 SFDVKD. Here the CDR3 reads CATSQGQGAEKLFF. The CDR3 DNA is TGTGCCACCAGTCAAGGACAGGGTGCGGAAAAACTGTTTTTT.

The rearrangement joins TRBV9 to TRBJ1-5, with 8 bases aligning to TRBD1. The CDR3 is made up of 14 amino acids. CDR1 is SGDLS and CDR2 is YYNGEE in the germline V gene. Trimming took 4 bases from V and 6 from J; bases not matched to a gene: 6. The CDR3: CASSLTGGTQPQHF. For the CDR3, the DNA is TGTGCCAGCAGCTTAACAGGGGGGACTCAGCCCCAGCATTTT.

V gene TRBV28 combines with J gene TRBJ2-7, with D uncertain. The germline V gene has CDR1 MDHEN and CDR2 SYDVKM. The ends were cut back, 5 bases at V and 7 bases at J, with 12 bases in the middle. The CDR3 is 12 amino acids. The CDR3 here is CASSPLVREQYF. The CDR3 DNA follows: TGTGCCAGCAGTCCCCTCGTGCGGGAGCAGTACTTC. Using reference TRBV28 and TRBJ2-7 for the parts outside the CDR3, the full variable domain is DVKVTQSSRYLVKRTGEKVFLECVQDMDHENMFWYRQDPGLGLRLIYFSYDVKMKEKGDIPEGYSVSREKKERFSLILESASTNQTSMYLCASSPLVREQYFGPGTRLTVT.

This chain joins TRBV3-1 (or the pseudogene TRBV3-2) and TRBJ1-2, with D possibly being TRBD1 (6 bases). The V gene lost 4 bases and the J gene lost 8 bases, with 20 bases spanning the gap. This CDR3 comprises 15 residues. Germline V gives CDR1 LGHDT, CDR2 YNNKEL (reference sequence). The CDR3 spells CASSPANTGRGGYTF. As DNA, the CDR3 is TGTGCCAGCAGCCCTGCCAACACAGGGCGAGGGGGCTACACCTTC.

V and J are TRBV24-1 and TRBJ1-4; a weak D match, TRBD1 (5 bases). Germline V gene data show CDR1 as KGHDR and CDR2 as SFDVKD. This CDR3 comprises 17 residues. The V end lost 3 bases, the J end lost 5 bases, and 18 bases lay between the germline ends. In DNA form, the CDR3 reads TGTGCCACCAGTGATATAGTCGAGGCAAAGGGGAATGAAAAACTGTTTTTT. Translated, it gives CATSDIVEAKGNEKLFF.

This chain joins TRBV7-2 and TRBJ1-2; 10 bases are a match to TRBD1. Germline V gives CDR1 SGHTA, CDR2 FQGNSA. J gave up 4 bases and V 5 bases, and 7 bases lay outside the gene matches. The CDR3 totals 15 residues. The CDR3 DNA follows: TGTGCCAGCAGCATCAGACAGGGGGCGGGCTATGGCTACACCTTC. Its protein is CASSIRQGAGYGYTF.

The CDR3 sequence: CASSELAEGHNEQFF. DNA of the CDR3: TGTGCCAGCAGTGAGTTAGCGGAGGGCCACAATGAGCAGTTCTTC. The rearrangement joins TRBV6-1 to TRBJ2-1; TRBD2 might be the D (6 bases). CDR1 is MNHNS and CDR2 is SASEGT in the germline V gene. V gave up 3 bases and J gave up 5 bases, with 14 bases separating them. The CDR3 is 15 residues long.

This chain links TRBV30 with TRBJ2-3; D perhaps matches TRBD2 (6 bases). The CDR3 is made up of 14 amino acids. Germline V CDR1 and CDR2: GTSNPN, SVGIG (reference sequence). V lost 5 bases, J lost 1 base, and 13 bases lay in between. For the CDR3, the DNA is TGTGCCTGGGCCCGGGGGATGGGCACAGATACGCAGTATTTT. Encoded protein: CAWARGMGTDTQYF.

V usage is TRBV9 and J usage is TRBJ2-1; 7 nucleotides line up with TRBD2. J lost 1 base, V lost 0 bases, and 4 bases had no gene match. Germline V gene lookup returns CDR1 SGDLS and CDR2 YYNGEE. The CDR3 consists of 16 residues. CDR3: CASSVGGSSSYNEQFF. The CDR3 region has the DNA TGTGCCAGCAGCGTAGGCGGGAGTAGTTCCTACAATGAGCAGTTCTTC.